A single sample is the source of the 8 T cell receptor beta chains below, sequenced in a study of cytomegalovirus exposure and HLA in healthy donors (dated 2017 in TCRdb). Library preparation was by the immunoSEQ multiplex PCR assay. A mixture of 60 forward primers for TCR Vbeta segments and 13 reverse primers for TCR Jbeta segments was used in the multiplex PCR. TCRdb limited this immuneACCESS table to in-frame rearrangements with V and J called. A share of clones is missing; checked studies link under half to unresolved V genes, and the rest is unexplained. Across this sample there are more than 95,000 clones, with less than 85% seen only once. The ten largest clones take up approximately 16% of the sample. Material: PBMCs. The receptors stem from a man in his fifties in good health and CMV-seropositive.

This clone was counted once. CDR3 protein: CASSLGGGGHQPQHF. CDR3 bases: TGTGCCAGCAGCTTAGGGGGAGGGGGTCATCAGCCCCAGCATTTT. The chain joins TRBV7-9 to TRBJ1-5; D perhaps matches TRBD1 (6 bases). This CDR3 region has 15 residues. Per germline, CDR1 SEHNR and CDR2 FQNEAQ (reference sequence). Trimming removed 1 base at V and 5 bases at J, with 12 bases between.

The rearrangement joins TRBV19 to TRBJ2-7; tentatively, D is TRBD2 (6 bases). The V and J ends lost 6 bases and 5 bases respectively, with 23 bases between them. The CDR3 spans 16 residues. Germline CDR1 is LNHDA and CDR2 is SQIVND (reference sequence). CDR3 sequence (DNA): TGTGCCAGTAGCGCACCGGGACTCAAAATTCCGGACGAGCAGTACTTC. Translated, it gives CASSAPGLKIPDEQYF.

The CDR3 DNA is TGCAGCGTTGATTCGGGGGGCGACATTCAGTACTTC. Translating gives CSVDSGGDIQYF. This chain links TRBV29-1 with TRBJ2-4; tentatively, D is TRBD2 (7 bases). Germline V lookup: CDR1 SQVTM, CDR2 ANQGSEA. Deletions cut 3 bases from V and 8 bases from J, with 11 bases between. The CDR3 spans 12 residues.

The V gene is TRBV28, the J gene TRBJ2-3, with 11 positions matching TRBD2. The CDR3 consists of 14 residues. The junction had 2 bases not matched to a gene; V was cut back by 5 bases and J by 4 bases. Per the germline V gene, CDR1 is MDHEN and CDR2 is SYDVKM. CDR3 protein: CASSGTSGSDTQYF. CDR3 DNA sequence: TGTGCCAGCAGTGGGACTAGCGGATCAGATACGCAGTATTTT.

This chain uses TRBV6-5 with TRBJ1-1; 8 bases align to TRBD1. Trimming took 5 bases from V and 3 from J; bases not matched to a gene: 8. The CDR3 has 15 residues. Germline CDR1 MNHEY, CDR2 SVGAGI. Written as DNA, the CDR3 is TGTGCCAGCAGTACAGGACAGGGATCGTACACTGAAGCTTTCTTT. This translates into CASSTGQGSYTEAFF.

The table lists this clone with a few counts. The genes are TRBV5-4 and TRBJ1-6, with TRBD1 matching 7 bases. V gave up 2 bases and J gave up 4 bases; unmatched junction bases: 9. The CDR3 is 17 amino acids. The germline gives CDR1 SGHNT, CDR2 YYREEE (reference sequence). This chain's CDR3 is CASSLKTGALYNSPLHF. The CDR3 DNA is TGTGCCAGCAGCTTAAAAACAGGGGCCTTATATAATTCACCCCTCCACTTT.

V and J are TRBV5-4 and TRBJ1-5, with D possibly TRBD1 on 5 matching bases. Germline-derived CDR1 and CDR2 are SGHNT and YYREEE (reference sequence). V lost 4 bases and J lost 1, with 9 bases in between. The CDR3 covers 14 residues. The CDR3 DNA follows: TGTGCCAGCAGCCCGGGGGGGAGCAATCAGCCCCAGCATTTT. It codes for CASSPGGSNQPQHF. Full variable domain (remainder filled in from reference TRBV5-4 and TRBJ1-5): ETGVTQSPTHLIKTRGQQVTLRCSSQSGHNTVSWYQQALGQGPQFIFQYYREEENGRGNFPPRFSGLQFPNYSSELNVNALELDDSALYLCASSPGGSNQPQHFGDGTRLSIL.

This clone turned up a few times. CDR3 DNA sequence: TGTGCCAGCAGCAGGACAGGGAAGGAATCACCCCTCCACTTT. Amino acids: CASSRTGKESPLHF. J is TRBJ1-6 and V is TRBV9, with TRBD1 matching 8 bases. The CDR3 loop spans 14 amino acids. Germline V gives CDR1 SGDLS, CDR2 YYNGEE. The ends lost 4 bases at V and 10 bases at J; junction bases unmatched: 7.